The clone carrying this T cell receptor (beta chain) has ten or more counts. The antigen is not known. Each cDNA held unique molecular identifiers, and template switching gave it a universal primer site. TCRdb fed the 5' RACE reads into MiXCR, producing one record per CDR3 protein. The table has 100,000 to 110,000 distinct CDR3 sequences, roughly 6% seen once. This sample was included in a study of identical twins. Findings and caveats of the study: High-abundance cord blood beta clonotypes had fewer insertions; memory repertoires showed none. Out-of-frame TCR alpha sharing observed in monozygotic twins exceeded model estimates.

In every case, the donor was a healthy Caucasian. Trimming removed 6 bases from V and 2 bases from J, with 13 bases in between. CDR1 is DFQATT and CDR2 is SNEGSKA in the germline V gene (reference sequence). The CDR3 spans 13 residues. This clonotype was obtained from a woman in her fifties or sixties in good health. Specimen: memory T cells sorted from blood. The J gene is TRBJ1-2, the V gene TRBV20-1, with D unclear. The CDR3 DNA reads TGCAGTGCCGGAGAGGGTCAGAACTATGGCTACACCTTC. Translating gives CSAGEGQNYGYTF.